This passage covers 25 T cell receptor beta chains from one sample sequenced in a study of T cell changes during pregnancy in multiple sclerosis. Profiling relied on immunoSEQ multiplex PCR, and the TCRdb table lists in-frame clones only, not all of them. There are 68,000 or so clones in the sample; 91% occur only once, and about 0.92% lies in the top ten. This specimen was peripheral blood, taken in the second trimester of pregnancy. Every receptor here comes from a female donor with multiple sclerosis, enrolled in a pregnancy study.

The chain combines TRBV11-2 with TRBJ2-7, with D maybe TRBD2 (6 bases). This CDR3 contains 14 residues. CDR1 is SGHAT and CDR2 is FQNNGV in the germline V gene. Trimming cost V 1 base and J 3 bases, with 10 bases left between them. CDR3 residues: CASSLGRGLYEQYF. CDR3 DNA: TGTGCCAGCAGCTTAGGGCGGGGACTCTACGAGCAGTACTTC.

The rearrangement links TRBV28 to TRBJ1-5, with 8 nucleotides matching TRBD1. J was trimmed by 4 bases and V by 4 bases; bases with no gene match: 6. The CDR3 covers 15 residues. Germline-derived CDR1 and CDR2 are MDHEN and SYDVKM. The CDR3 loop is CASSSPDRGNQPQHF. The DNA for the CDR3 is TGTGCCAGCAGTTCCCCTGACAGGGGAAATCAGCCCCAGCATTTT.

This chain connects TRBV7-9 to TRBJ1-2; 7 nucleotides agree with TRBD1. Germline lookup yields CDR1 SEHNR and CDR2 FQNEAQ (reference sequence). This CDR3 has 15 amino acids. V shed 5 bases, J shed 2 bases, and the junction held 8 bases outside the gene matches. The CDR3 DNA sequence: TGTGCCAGCAGCCCGATACTGGGACAGAACTATGGCTACACCTTC. Protein product: CASSPILGQNYGYTF.

The V call is TRBV7-3, the J call TRBJ2-5; TRBD2 might be the D (7 bases). Per germline, CDR1 SGHTA and CDR2 FQGTGA. This CDR3 has 15 residues. Trimming shortened V by 4 bases and J by 1 base, and 13 bases separated the two germline ends. The CDR3, as DNA: TGTGCCAGCAGCTCACTCGGGGGGCCCCAAGAGACCCAGTACTTC. This sequence encodes CASSSLGGPQETQYF.

The V gene is TRBV7-8, the J gene TRBJ1-4; TRBD1 is a possible D gene (5 bases). This CDR3 is built from 13 residues. V lost 1 base, J lost 6 bases, and 6 bases lay in between. CDR1 and CDR2 (germline): SGHVS, FQNEAQ. CDR3 sequence (DNA): TGTGCCAGCAGCTTAGGGGGCGATGAAAAACTGTTTTTT. It codes for CASSLGGDEKLFF. Using reference TRBV7-8 and TRBJ1-4 for the parts outside the CDR3, the full variable domain is GAGVSQSPRYKVAKRGQDVALRCDPISGHVSLFWYQQALGQGPEFLTYFQNEAQLDKSGLPSDRFFAERPEGSVSTLKIQRTQQEDSAVYLCASSLGGDEKLFFGSGTQLSVL.

The chain carries TRBV5-5 and TRBJ2-4; 14 positions match TRBD2. CDR1 SGHKS and CDR2 YYEKEE come from the germline V gene (reference sequence). The CDR3 extends over 19 amino acids. V shed 4 bases, J shed 0 bases, and the junction held 9 bases outside the gene matches. This chain's CDR3 is CASSPGLAGGLLAKNIQYF. The CDR3 DNA sequence: TGTGCCAGCAGCCCCGGACTAGCGGGGGGTCTACTAGCCAAAAACATTCAGTACTTC.

The chain has TRBV6-5 and TRBJ1-2, with 8 bases matching TRBD1. The CDR3 is made up of 15 amino acids. J lost 4 bases, V lost 7 bases, and 11 bases had no gene match. The germline V gene has CDR1 MNHEY and CDR2 SVGAGI. CDR3 coding DNA: TGTGCCAGCAAAAACCGGGGACAGGACAGCTATGGCTACACCTTC. It is translated as CASKNRGQDSYGYTF.

This clone was detected only a few times. This chain links TRBV19 with TRBJ2-1, with D perhaps matching TRBD1 (6 bases). The CDR3 is 14 residues long. The V gene lost 3 bases and the J gene lost 9 bases, with 15 bases spanning the gap. Germline lookup yields CDR1 LNHDA and CDR2 SQIVND (reference sequence). The CDR3 loop reads CASSMASPRGEQFF. In DNA, the CDR3 is TGTGCCAGTAGTATGGCCAGCCCCAGGGGTGAGCAGTTCTTC.

This rearrangement joins TRBV27 to TRBJ2-7, with 9 positions matching TRBD2. V gave up 3 bases and J gave up 4 bases; unmatched junction bases: 7. The CDR3 extends over 15 amino acids. Per the germline V gene, CDR1 is MNHEY and CDR2 is SMNVEV (reference sequence). CDR3 in DNA: TGTGCCAGCAGTTTCGGGGCTAGCGGGATGTACGAGCAGTACTTC. It yields the protein CASSFGASGMYEQYF.

The V and J genes are TRBV5-1 and TRBJ1-1; no definite D call. The CDR3 totals 14 residues. Germline CDR1 and CDR2: SGHRS and YFSETQ. Trimming took off 4 bases at V and 2 bases at J, with 12 bases between the two ends. The chain's CDR3 is CASSLTVPNTEAFF. For the CDR3, the DNA is TGCGCCAGCAGCCTGACTGTCCCAAACACTGAAGCTTTCTTT. The complete variable domain, with remaining parts taken from reference TRBV5-1 and TRBJ1-1, reads KAGVTQTPRYLIKTRGQQVTLSCSPISGHRSVSWYQQTPGQGLQFLFEYFSETQRNKGNFPGRFSGRQFSNSRSEMNVSTLELGDSALYLCASSLTVPNTEAFFGQGTRLTVV.

The CDR3 DNA follows: TGTGCCAGCAGCTCGGGACTAGCGGGGAAAGACGAGCAGTACTTC. Translation: CASSSGLAGKDEQYF. J is TRBJ2-7 and V is TRBV7-7; 13 nucleotides agree with TRBD2. The CDR3 is made up of 15 amino acids. V was pared by 4 bases and J by 5 bases, with 5 bases of the junction left unmatched. The V gene's germline CDR1 is SSHAT and CDR2 FNYEAQ (reference sequence).

The rearrangement joins TRBV19 to TRBJ2-4; D perhaps matches TRBD1 (5 bases). CDR1 is LNHDA and CDR2 is SQIVND in the germline V gene (reference sequence). The CDR3 loop spans 17 amino acids. V was trimmed by 1 base and J by 0 bases, leaving 13 bases between them. CDR3 sequence reads: CASSIVLGQGAKNIQYF. The CDR3 bases are TGTGCCAGTAGTATAGTCTTAGGGCAGGGAGCCAAAAACATTCAGTACTTC.

This chain uses TRBV18 with TRBJ1-5, with D perhaps matching TRBD1 (6 bases). V lost 0 bases to trimming and J lost 3 bases, with 18 bases between them. The CDR3 runs to 18 residues. Germline lookup yields CDR1 KGHSH and CDR2 LQKENI. The DNA of the CDR3 is TGTGCCAGCTCACCACCGGGGAGTACAGGGACCTTCAATCAGCCCCAGCATTTT. Translation: CASSPPGSTGTFNQPQHF.

The rearrangement links TRBV10-3 to TRBJ1-1; possible D gene TRBD1, 5 bases. Germline loops: CDR1 ENHRY, CDR2 SYGVKD. This CDR3 has 17 amino acids. V dropped 10 bases and J dropped 2 bases, with 26 bases sitting between them. The CDR3 DNA follows: TGTGCCACCGGACGCCACCGGGACCTGCGGGACAACACTGAAGCTTTCTTT. This sequence encodes CATGRHRDLRDNTEAFF.

The rearrangement uses TRBV19 and TRBJ1-2; no definite D call. The V end was cut by 4 bases, the J end by 7 bases, with 16 bases between. This CDR3 contains 14 residues. CDR1 is LNHDA, CDR2 SQIVND, per germline (reference sequence). The CDR3 loop is CASSTVFSTGGYTF. The CDR3, as DNA: TGTGCCAGTAGTACCGTGTTCTCTACGGGTGGCTACACCTTC. The full variable domain, in which reference TRBV19 and TRBJ1-2 provide the parts outside the CDR3, is DGGITQSPKYLFRKEGQNVTLSCEQNLNHDAMYWYRQDPGQGLRLIYYSQIVNDFQKGDIAEGYSVSREKKESFPLTVTSAQKNPTAFYLCASSTVFSTGGYTFGSGTRLTVV.

This chain joins TRBV6-5 and TRBJ1-5; 9 bases align to TRBD1. There are 14 residues in the CDR3. V shed 0 bases, J shed 7 bases, and the junction held 1 base outside the gene matches. The germline gives CDR1 MNHEY, CDR2 SVGAGI. CDR3 protein: CASSYSTGGQPQHF. The CDR3 DNA sequence: TGTGCCAGCAGTTACTCGACAGGGGGGCAGCCCCAGCATTTT.

V gene TRBV15 combines with J gene TRBJ2-1; 11 nucleotides agree with TRBD1. The CDR3 runs 17 residues. Per germline, CDR1 LNHNV and CDR2 YYDKDF (reference sequence). V gave up 1 base and J gave up 5 bases; unmatched junction bases: 7. For the CDR3, the DNA is TGTGCCACCAGCAGAGGCGGGACAGGGGGACTGAACAATGAGCAGTTCTTC. It encodes CATSRGGTGGLNNEQFF.

The chain recombines TRBV4-2 with TRBJ1-2; D is perhaps TRBD1 (6 bases). Germline V gene sequence: CDR1 LGHNA, CDR2 YNFKEQ. The CDR3 sequence is 14 residues long. V was trimmed by 0 bases and J by 4 bases, leaving 9 bases between them. The chain's CDR3 is CASSQDGRGYGYTF. CDR3 DNA: TGTGCCAGCAGCCAAGATGGCAGGGGCTATGGCTACACCTTC.

The chain is built from TRBV4-2 and TRBJ2-5; 9 bases are a match to TRBD2. Germline V CDR1 and CDR2: LGHNA, YNFKEQ. V lost 1 base to trimming and J lost 4 bases; unmatched junction nucleotides: 7. The CDR3 loop spans 16 amino acids. Here the CDR3 reads CASSQAGGLAAETQYF. In DNA form, the CDR3 reads TGTGCCAGCAGCCAAGCGGGGGGACTAGCCGCAGAGACCCAGTACTTC.

The chain employs TRBV18 and TRBJ1-2; D possibly corresponds to TRBD1 (5 bases). CDR3 size: 12 residues. The V gene's germline CDR1 is KGHSH and CDR2 LQKENI. Trimming stripped 4 bases from V and 7 bases from J, with 10 bases between. The CDR3: CASSLDSLGYTF. The CDR3 DNA reads as TGTGCCAGCTCACTCGACAGCCTTGGCTACACCTTC.

The chain recombines TRBV7-9 with TRBJ1-1, with D unresolved. V gave up 5 bases and J gave up 6 bases, with 16 bases separating them. The CDR3 has 14 amino acids. Germline V lookup: CDR1 SEHNR, CDR2 FQNEAQ (reference sequence). Here the CDR3 reads CASSPRTGGSEAFF. DNA of the CDR3: TGTGCCAGCAGCCCCCGGACGGGCGGGTCTGAAGCTTTCTTT.

This rearrangement joins TRBV5-4 to TRBJ2-7, with 8 positions matching TRBD1. The CDR3 runs to 15 residues. CDR1 is SGHNT, CDR2 YYREEE, per germline (reference sequence). V was clipped by 1 base and J by 7 bases; unmatched bases: 10. CDR3 region: CASSLFGQGTKEQYF. The CDR3 DNA reads TGTGCCAGCAGCTTGTTCGGACAGGGTACGAAGGAGCAGTACTTC.

In this sample, this clone turned up once. The chain couples TRBV19 to TRBJ2-5; the match to TRBD2 covers 11 bases. The CDR3 is made up of 16 amino acids. CDR1 and CDR2 (germline): LNHDA, SQIVND (reference sequence). After removal of 5 bases from V and 2 bases from J, the junction contained 7 bases not matched to a gene. This chain's CDR3 is CASSPGLAGGQETQYF. The CDR3 DNA reads as TGTGCCAGTAGTCCTGGTTTAGCGGGGGGGCAAGAGACCCAGTACTTC. The full variable domain, with the rest looked up from reference TRBV19 and TRBJ2-5, is DGGITQSPKYLFRKEGQNVTLSCEQNLNHDAMYWYRQDPGQGLRLIYYSQIVNDFQKGDIAEGYSVSREKKESFPLTVTSAQKNPTAFYLCASSPGLAGGQETQYFGPGTRLLVL.

The chain carries TRBV9 and TRBJ2-1; D gene unclear. The CDR3 spans 13 residues. Germline-derived CDR1 and CDR2 are SGDLS and YYNGEE. With 0 bases removed from V and 8 bases from J, the gap between germline ends came to 9 bases. Here the CDR3 reads CASSVVSRDEQFF. The DNA for the CDR3 is TGTGCCAGCAGCGTAGTCTCTCGCGATGAGCAGTTCTTC.

The rearrangement links TRBV28 to TRBJ2-2; TRBD1 matches at 10 bases. There are 16 residues in the CDR3. Trimming removed 5 bases from V and 5 bases from J; junction bases left unmatched: 8. The germline CDR1 and CDR2 sequences are MDHEN and SYDVKM. The CDR3 sequence: CASSPVDRGQTGELFF. The CDR3, as DNA: TGTGCCAGCAGTCCTGTCGACAGGGGGCAAACCGGGGAGCTGTTTTTT.